What follows is one T cell receptor beta chain and its context. Its specificity is not known. The sample belongs to a study of identical twins. V was clipped by 4 bases and J by 11 bases; unmatched bases: 7. The CDR3 has 12 residues. CDR1 and CDR2 (germline): SGHDT, YYEEEE. Broader study findings: Models predicted too little out-of-frame TCR alpha sharing in monozygotic twins.

TCRdb re-called the 5' RACE reads with MiXCR, one entry per CDR3 protein. The table shows 750,000 to 950,000 distinct CDR3 sequences, with roughly an eighth occurring only once. This sample also belongs to another study, concerning yellow fever vaccine responses in identical twins.

This receptor was obtained from a young woman in good health. The V call is TRBV5-6, the J call TRBJ1-1; 8 positions agree with TRBD1. The sequenced material came from PBMCs. The CDR3 sequence is CASSGRTGLAFF. The CDR3 nucleotides read TGTGCCAGCAGCGGCCGGACAGGGTTGGCTTTCTTT.